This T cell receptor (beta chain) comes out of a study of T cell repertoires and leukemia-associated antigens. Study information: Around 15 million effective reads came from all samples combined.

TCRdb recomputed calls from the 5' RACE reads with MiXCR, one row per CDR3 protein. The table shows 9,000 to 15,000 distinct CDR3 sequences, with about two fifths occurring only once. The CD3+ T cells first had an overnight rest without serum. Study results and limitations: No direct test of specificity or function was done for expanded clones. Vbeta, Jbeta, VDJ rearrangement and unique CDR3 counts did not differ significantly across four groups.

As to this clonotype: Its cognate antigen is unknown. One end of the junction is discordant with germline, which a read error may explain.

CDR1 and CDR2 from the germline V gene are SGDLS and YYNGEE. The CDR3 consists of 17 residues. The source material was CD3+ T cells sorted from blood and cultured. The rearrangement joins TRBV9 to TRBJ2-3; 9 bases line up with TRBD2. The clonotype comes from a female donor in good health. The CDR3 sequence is CASTAMGLALTTDMQYF. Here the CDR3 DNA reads TGTGCCAGCACCGCTATGGGACTAGCTCTGACAACAGATATGCAGTATTTT.